This entry lists 6 T cell receptor beta chains sequenced from one sample in a study of T cells after posttransplantation cyclophosphamide. Method: immunoSEQ multiplex PCR; TCRdb's copy keeps in-frame clones and lacks some. The table includes approximately 52,000 clones, roughly 84% detected once. Sequenced: PBMCs. These receptors originate from a man aged 25-45 years with a blood cancer, CMV-positive, and with a related stem cell donor.

The chain joins TRBV5-1 to TRBJ1-6, with TRBD1 as a possible D gene (5 bases). Trimming cost V 4 bases and J 6 bases, with 14 bases left between them. CDR3 length: 15 amino acids. Germline values: CDR1 SGHRS, CDR2 YFSETQ. Here the CDR3 DNA reads TGCGCCAGCAGCCTCTCGCTGGGGGGTAATTCACCCCTCCACTTT. This sequence encodes CASSLSLGGNSPLHF.

As regards this clone: Mismatch with germline at one junction end may stem from a read error. The chain carries TRBV7-7 and TRBJ2-1; the D gene is possibly TRBD2 (6 bases). This CDR3 is 14 amino acids long. Germline assignment: CDR1 SSHAT and CDR2 FNYEAQ (reference sequence). CDR3 residues: CASSLAHQEGEQFF. The CDR3 DNA reads as TGTGCTAGCAGCTTAGCCCATCAGGAGGGTGAGCAGTTCTTC.

CDR3 protein: CASSPLTGCENEQYF. CDR3 DNA: TGCGCCAGCAGTCCTCTTACAGGGTGTGAGAACGAGCAGTACTTC. This sequence joins TRBV10-1 and TRBJ2-7; possible D gene TRBD1, 6 bases. V was clipped by 5 bases and J by 5 bases, with 19 bases between them. The CDR3 covers 15 residues. CDR1 WNHNN and CDR2 SYGVQD come from the germline V gene (reference sequence).

The count of this clone is one. This chain connects TRBV7-9 to TRBJ2-2, with 8 bases lining up with TRBD2. Unmatched junction bases numbered 12, after V lost 4 bases and J lost 5 bases. CDR1 and CDR2 (germline): SEHNR, FQNEAQ (reference sequence). The CDR3 has 17 amino acids. As DNA, the CDR3 is TGTGCCAGCAGCTCTAGCGGGTCAACCCGGGGGACCGGGGAGCTGTTTTTT. It specifies CASSSSGSTRGTGELFF.

CDR3 region: CASSEEGRFGANVLTF. The DNA of the CDR3 is TGTGCCAGCAGTGAAGAGGGGCGGTTTGGGGCCAACGTCCTGACTTTC. The gene calls are TRBV6-1 and TRBJ2-6, with D perhaps TRBD1 (5 bases). With 1 base removed from V and 3 bases from J, the gap between germline ends came to 10 bases. Per germline, CDR1 MNHNS and CDR2 SASEGT. This CDR3 has 16 residues.

This sequence joins TRBV7-9 and TRBJ1-2, with D maybe TRBD1 (6 bases). Trimming left V 4 bases short and J 5 bases short, with 14 bases between. The CDR3 is 14 residues long. The germline gives CDR1 SEHNR, CDR2 FQNEAQ (reference sequence). The CDR3 spells CASSSGQSHYGYTF. The CDR3 DNA reads as TGTGCCAGCAGCTCAGGACAGTCGCATTATGGCTACACCTTC.